The source of this T cell receptor (beta chain) is a study of blood T cell repertoires in COVID-19. Study overall: Sample material is recorded as cDNA or gDNA derived from T cells, B-cell-depleted T cells, or PBMCs.

Looked up from germline, CDR1 is GTSNPN and CDR2 is SVGIG (reference sequence). The CDR3 runs to 15 residues. Germline trimming cut 0 bases from V and 7 bases from J; bases unmatched to any gene: 5. The authors' processing: Counts of nucleated cells, estimated from reference gene primer amplification, were obtained. Sequencing was performed with immunoSEQ multiplex PCR; in TCRdb, only in-frame clones are kept and a portion is missing. The V and J calls and the clone size are those of that table, but D and trimming were determined from the DNA. Here the sample spans fewer than 150,000 clones, about 87% being singletons. Residents of about two dozen US areas, aged about 18 to 95 years, made up the participants. Participant-reported clinical history was the basis for cohort assignment.

The sequence derives from a man aged 45-60 years in a cohort exposed to, infected with or recovered from COVID-19 (not recorded which). This chain connects TRBV30 to TRBJ2-1; 11 positions match TRBD1. Sequenced sample: PBMCs or T cells enriched from blood (not recorded which). The DNA of the CDR3 is TGTGCCTGGAGTGTGAGGGACAGGGGGAAGAATGAGCAGTTCTTC. Translation gives CAWSVRDRGKNEQFF.